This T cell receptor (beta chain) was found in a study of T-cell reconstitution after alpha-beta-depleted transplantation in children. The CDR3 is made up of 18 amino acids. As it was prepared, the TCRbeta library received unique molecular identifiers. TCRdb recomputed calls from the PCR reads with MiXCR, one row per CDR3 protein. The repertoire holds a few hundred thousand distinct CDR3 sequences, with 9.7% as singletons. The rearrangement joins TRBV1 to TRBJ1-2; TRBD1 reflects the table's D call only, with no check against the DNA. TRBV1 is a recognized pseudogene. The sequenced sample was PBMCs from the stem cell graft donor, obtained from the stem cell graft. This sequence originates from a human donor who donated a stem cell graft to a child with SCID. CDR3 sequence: CTSSRNQTETLLVYGYTF. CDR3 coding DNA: TGCACCAGCAGCCGAAACCAGACAGAGACCCTACTCGTCTATGGCTACACCTTC.